Detailed here is one T cell receptor beta chain. Some clones are missing from TCRdb's copy, which holds only in-frame ones; the method was immunoSEQ multiplex PCR. Of about 260,000 clones in the sample, about 82% were seen once. This entry comes from a study of blood T cell repertoires in COVID-19. On the study more broadly: Some COVID-19 samples were acute and others convalescent; all came from the United States, Italy and Spain.

Trimming cost V 3 bases and J 1 base; bases outside gene matches: 4. Germline V lookup: CDR1 LNHDA, CDR2 SQIVND (reference sequence). The CDR3 covers 16 residues. Everyone who took part was roughly 18 to 89 years old, and they came from about 25 US areas. Clinical histories supplied by participants themselves formed the basis of cohort assignment. The sequencing input was PBMCs or T cells enriched from blood (not recorded which). This chain uses TRBV19 with TRBJ2-1; TRBD2 agrees at 9 bases. This clonotype was obtained from a woman aged 45-59 years who had recovered from COVID-19. The DNA for the CDR3 is TGTGCCAGTAGTATCCGTAGCGGGAGATCCTACAATGAGCAGTTCTTC. Amino acid sequence: CASSIRSGRSYNEQFF.